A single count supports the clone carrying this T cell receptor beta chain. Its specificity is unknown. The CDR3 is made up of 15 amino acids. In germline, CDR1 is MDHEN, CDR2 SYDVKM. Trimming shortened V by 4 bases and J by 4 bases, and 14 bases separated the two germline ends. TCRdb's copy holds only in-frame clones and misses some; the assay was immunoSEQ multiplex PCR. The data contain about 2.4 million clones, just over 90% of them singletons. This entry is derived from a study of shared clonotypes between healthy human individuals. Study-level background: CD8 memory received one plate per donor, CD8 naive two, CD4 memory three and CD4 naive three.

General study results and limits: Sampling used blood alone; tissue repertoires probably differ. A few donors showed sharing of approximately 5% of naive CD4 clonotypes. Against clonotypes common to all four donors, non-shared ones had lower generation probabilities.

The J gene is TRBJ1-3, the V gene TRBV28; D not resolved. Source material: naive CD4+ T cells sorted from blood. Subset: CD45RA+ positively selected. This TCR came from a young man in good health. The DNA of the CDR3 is TGTGCCAGCAGTTGGACCGGGCGCTCCGGAAACACCATATATTTT. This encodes CASSWTGRSGNTIYF.